The count of the clone carrying this T cell receptor (beta chain) is one. The antigen remains undetermined. This specimen comes from a study of CD8+ T cells in alopecia areata. V was clipped by 0 bases and J by 7 bases, with 16 bases between them. There are 15 residues in the CDR3. Germline CDR1 reads MGHRA; CDR2 reads YSYEKL. Investigators isolated RNA and reverse transcribed it into cDNA to act as the sequencing template. Assay used: immunoSEQ multiplex PCR; TCRdb lists only in-frame clones, some missing. This table has roughly 100,000 clones, roughly two fifths appearing once. Noted treatment: oral pan-JAK inhibitor, 5-10 mg twice daily. Notes on the study in general: Scalp clonality and expanded CD8+ clones among the top 100 were significantly decreased by tofacitinib.

The sequencing used CD8+ T cells sorted from blood, collected at week 24, from a patient treated with tofacitinib. The chain combines TRBV4-1 with TRBJ2-7; perhaps TRBD1 as D (6 bases). This clonotype was sampled from a human donor with alopecia areata. In DNA, the CDR3 is TGCGCCAGCAGCCAAGAATCAGGGGCCAGGAGGGAGCAGTACTTC. Protein product: CASSQESGARREQYF.